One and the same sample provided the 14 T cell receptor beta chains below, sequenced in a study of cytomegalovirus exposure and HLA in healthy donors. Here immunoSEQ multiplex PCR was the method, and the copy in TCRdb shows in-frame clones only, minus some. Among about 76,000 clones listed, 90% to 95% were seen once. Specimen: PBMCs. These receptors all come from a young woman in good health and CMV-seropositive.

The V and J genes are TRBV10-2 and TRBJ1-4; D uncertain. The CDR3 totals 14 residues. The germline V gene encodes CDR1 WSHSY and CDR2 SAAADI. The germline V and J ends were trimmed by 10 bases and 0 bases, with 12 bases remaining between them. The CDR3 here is CATRTLATNEKLFF. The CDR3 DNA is TGCGCCACCAGGACTCTAGCAACTAATGAAAAACTGTTTTTT.

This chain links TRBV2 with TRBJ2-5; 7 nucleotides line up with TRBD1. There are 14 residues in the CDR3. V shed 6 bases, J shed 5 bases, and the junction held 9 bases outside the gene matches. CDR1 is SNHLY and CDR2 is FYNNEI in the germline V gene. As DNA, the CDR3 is TGTGCCAGCAGCTTGAGGACAGGTCGGGAGACCCAGTACTTC. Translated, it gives CASSLRTGRETQYF.

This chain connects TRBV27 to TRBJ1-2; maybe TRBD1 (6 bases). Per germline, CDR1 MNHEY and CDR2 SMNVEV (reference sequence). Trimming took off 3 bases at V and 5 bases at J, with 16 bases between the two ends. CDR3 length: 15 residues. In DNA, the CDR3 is TGTGCCAGCAGTTTCCGCCGGACAGCGAAATATGGCTACACCTTC. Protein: CASSFRRTAKYGYTF.

CDR3 nucleotides: TGCGCCAGCAGCCAAGACTCAGGGTTCAACTATGGCTACACCTTC. Encoded protein: CASSQDSGFNYGYTF. The chain links TRBV4-3 to TRBJ1-2; D is perhaps TRBD1 (5 bases). The V gene's germline CDR1 is LGHNA and CDR2 YSLEER. This CDR3 has 15 amino acids. V shed 0 bases and J shed 2 bases, with 10 bases lying between them.

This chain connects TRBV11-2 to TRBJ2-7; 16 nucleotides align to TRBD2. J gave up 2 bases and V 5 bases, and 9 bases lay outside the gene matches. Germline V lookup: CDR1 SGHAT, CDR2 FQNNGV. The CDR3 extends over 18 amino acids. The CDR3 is CASSHRPGLAGGPYEQYF. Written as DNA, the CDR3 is TGTGCCAGCAGCCACCGTCCGGGACTAGCGGGAGGGCCCTACGAGCAGTACTTC. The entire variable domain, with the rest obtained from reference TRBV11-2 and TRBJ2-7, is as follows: EAGVAQSPRYKIIEKRQSVAFWCNPISGHATLYWYQQILGQGPKLLIQFQNNGVVDDSQLPKDRFSAERLKGVDSTLKIQPAKLEDSAVYLCASSHRPGLAGGPYEQYFGPGTRLTVT.

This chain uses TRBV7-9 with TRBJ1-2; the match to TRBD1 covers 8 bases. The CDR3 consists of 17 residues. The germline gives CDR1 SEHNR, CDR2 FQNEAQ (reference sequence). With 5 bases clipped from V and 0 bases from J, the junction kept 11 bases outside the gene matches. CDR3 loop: CASSQLRTGPANYGYTF. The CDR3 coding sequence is TGTGCCAGCAGCCAGTTGAGGACAGGGCCAGCTAACTATGGCTACACCTTC. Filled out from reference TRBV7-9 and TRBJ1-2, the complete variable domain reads DTGVSQNPRHKITKRGQNVTFRCDPISEHNRLYWYRQTLGQGPEFLTYFQNEAQLEKSRLLSDRFSAERPKGSFSTLEIQRTEQGDSAMYLCASSQLRTGPANYGYTFGSGTRLTVV.

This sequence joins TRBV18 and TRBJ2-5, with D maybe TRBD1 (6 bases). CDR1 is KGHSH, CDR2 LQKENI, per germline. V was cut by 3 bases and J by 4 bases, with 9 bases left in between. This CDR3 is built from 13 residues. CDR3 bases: TGTGCCAGCTCACCGGGCAGGGGAGAGACCCAGTACTTC. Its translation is CASSPGRGETQYF.

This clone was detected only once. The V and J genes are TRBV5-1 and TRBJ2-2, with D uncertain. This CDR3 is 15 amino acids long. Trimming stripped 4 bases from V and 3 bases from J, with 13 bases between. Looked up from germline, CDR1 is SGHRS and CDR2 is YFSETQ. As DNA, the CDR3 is TGCGCCAGCAGCCCAACGGCGCAGGACACCGGGGAGCTGTTTTTT. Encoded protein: CASSPTAQDTGELFF.

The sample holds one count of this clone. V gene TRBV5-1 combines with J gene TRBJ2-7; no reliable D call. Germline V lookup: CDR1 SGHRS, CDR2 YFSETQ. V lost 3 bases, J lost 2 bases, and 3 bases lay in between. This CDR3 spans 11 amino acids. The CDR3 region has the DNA TGCGCCAGCAGCTCCACCTACGAGCAGTACTTC. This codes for CASSSTYEQYF.

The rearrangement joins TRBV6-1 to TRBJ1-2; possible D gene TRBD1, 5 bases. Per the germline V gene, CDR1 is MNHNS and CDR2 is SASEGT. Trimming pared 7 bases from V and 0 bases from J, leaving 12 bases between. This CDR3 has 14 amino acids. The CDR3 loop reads CASIRQLTNYGYTF. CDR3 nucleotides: TGTGCCAGCATCCGACAGCTAACTAACTATGGCTACACCTTC.

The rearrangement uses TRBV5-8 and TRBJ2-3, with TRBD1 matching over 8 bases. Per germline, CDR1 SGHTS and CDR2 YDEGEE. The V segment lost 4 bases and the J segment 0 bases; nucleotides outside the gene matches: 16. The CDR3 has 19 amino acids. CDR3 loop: CASSPTTRTGSSSTDTQYF. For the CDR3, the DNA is TGTGCCAGCAGCCCAACTACACGGACAGGGTCGTCTAGCACAGATACGCAGTATTTT.

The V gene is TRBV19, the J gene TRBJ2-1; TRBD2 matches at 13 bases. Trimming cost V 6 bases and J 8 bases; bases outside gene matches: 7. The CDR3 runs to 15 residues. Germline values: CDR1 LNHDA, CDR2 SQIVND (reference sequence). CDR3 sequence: CASSITSGGAYEQFF. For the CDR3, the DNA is TGTGCCAGTAGCATTACTAGCGGGGGGGCCTATGAGCAGTTCTTC. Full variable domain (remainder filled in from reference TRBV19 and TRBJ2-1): DGGITQSPKYLFRKEGQNVTLSCEQNLNHDAMYWYRQDPGQGLRLIYYSQIVNDFQKGDIAEGYSVSREKKESFPLTVTSAQKNPTAFYLCASSITSGGAYEQFFGPGTRLTVL.

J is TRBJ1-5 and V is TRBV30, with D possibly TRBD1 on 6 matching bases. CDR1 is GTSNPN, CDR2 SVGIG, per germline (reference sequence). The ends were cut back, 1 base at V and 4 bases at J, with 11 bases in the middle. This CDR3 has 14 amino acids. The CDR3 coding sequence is TGTGCCTGGAGTGGACAGGCGCGGAATCAGCCCCAGCATTTT. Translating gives CAWSGQARNQPQHF.

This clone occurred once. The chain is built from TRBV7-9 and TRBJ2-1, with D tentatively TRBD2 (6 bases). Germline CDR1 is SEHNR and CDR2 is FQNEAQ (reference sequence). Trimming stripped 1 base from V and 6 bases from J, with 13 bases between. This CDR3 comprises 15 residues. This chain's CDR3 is CASSLVGGIINEQFF. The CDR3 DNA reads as TGTGCCAGCAGCTTAGTGGGCGGGATCATCAATGAGCAGTTCTTC.